This T cell receptor (beta chain) is drawn from a study of preoperative IRX-2 immunotherapy in early breast cancer. CDR3 length: 17 amino acids. V gave up 6 bases and J gave up 5 bases; unmatched junction bases: 17. CDR1 is SEHNR and CDR2 is FQNEAQ in the germline V gene (reference sequence). Profiling relied on immunoSEQ multiplex PCR, and the TCRdb table lists in-frame clones only, not all of them. This sample has about 24,000 clones, with 70% to 90% found just once. Treatment defined: preoperative locoregional IRX-2 cytokine immunotherapy. Samples came from a phase Ib trial of preoperative locoregional IRX-2 cytokine immunotherapy.

The sequences come from tumor tissue, collected after IRX-2 immunotherapy. The TCR originated in a human donor with breast cancer. This chain joins TRBV7-9 and TRBJ1-1, with 8 bases identical to TRBD1. CDR3 residues: CASSPKPGQASSTEAFF. DNA of the CDR3: TGTGCCAGCAGTCCGAAACCGGGACAGGCTTCTTCAACTGAAGCTTTCTTT.